This T cell receptor (beta chain) was observed in a study of post-analysis software for immune sequencing data. Study context: The disease courses spanned relapsing-remitting, secondary progressive and progressive-relapsing forms of multiple sclerosis. Study results and caveats: Diversity measured as normalized Chao1 was significantly lower in multiple sclerosis patients than in controls. Patients used about five TRBV segments, including TRBV5-6, TRBV5-1 and TRBV20-1, more often than controls.

A word on this clonotype: Its matching antigen is unknown.

The library was made from cDNA and included unique molecular identifiers. The yield from approximately 1 to 10 million T cells was roughly 500,000 cDNA molecules in total. Using its own MiXCR run on the PCR reads, TCRdb lists one record per CDR3 protein. The table has hundreds of thousands of distinct CDR3 sequences, around 50% seen once. Germline-derived CDR1 and CDR2 are LGHDT and YNNKEL (reference sequence). The CDR3 extends over 14 amino acids. The V and J ends lost 1 base and 2 bases respectively, with 8 bases between them. The sequence came from a girl aged 10-17 years with multiple sclerosis. The material sequenced was blood. The genes are TRBV3-1 and TRBJ2-5; no reliable D call. The CDR3 spells CASSQGRVQETQYF. CDR3 in DNA: TGTGCCAGCAGCCAAGGACGAGTACAAGAGACCCAGTACTTC.